A selection of T cell receptor beta chains follows, all from one sample in a study of T cells after yellow fever vaccination. Using its own MiXCR run on the 5' RACE reads, TCRdb lists one record per CDR3 protein. Of more than 250,000 distinct CDR3 sequences detected, around 7% appear once; the ten largest clones hold 18%. Sequences were derived from PBMCs, sampled about 49 days after the first yellow fever vaccination. The receptors stem from a man between 18 and 35 years old who received the YFV17D yellow fever vaccine. Each CDR3 is given with its conserved first and last residue.

CASSPRGYNEQFF | TRBJ2-1 | TRBV7-6
CAISPGGETQYF | TRBJ2-5 | TRBV10-3
CASSPAGGDYNEQFF | TRBJ2-1 | TRBV7-3
CASTRKLGTGNYGYTF | TRBJ1-2 | TRBV7-2
CASSLGPIYGYTF | TRBJ1-2 | TRBV12-3/TRBV12-4
CASRGTGSYNEQFF | TRBJ2-1 | TRBV19
CASSLVGLAGPFGDTQYF | TRBJ2-3 | TRBV5-1
CSASRGGVGTDTQYF | TRBJ2-3 | TRBV20-1
CASSVLAGARTDTQYF | TRBJ2-3 | TRBV9
CANGTAGLQETQYF | TRBJ2-5 | TRBV7-9
CAWRARGGNEQFF | TRBJ2-1 | TRBV30
CASSEALRTDTQYF | TRBJ2-3 | TRBV2
CASSLRGTSGEQYF | TRBJ2-7 | TRBV7-2
CASSRNPGQGSPLHF | TRBJ1-6 | TRBV7-9
CASSLVLGATGELFF | TRBJ2-2 | TRBV12-3/TRBV12-4
CASSLSSAMNTEAFF | TRBJ1-1 | TRBV7-2
CASRPTGFNYGYTF | TRBJ1-2 | TRBV2
CASSQTSAVGEKLFF | TRBJ1-4 | TRBV5-4
CASSLVEGMLSGEQYF | TRBJ2-7 | TRBV5-1
CASSPVSGNTIYF | TRBJ1-3 | TRBV6-5
CASSDENVEQFF | TRBJ2-1 | TRBV5-4
CASSPGLALPDTQYF | TRBJ2-3 | TRBV5-1
CASSQPAGEAEQYF | TRBJ2-7 | TRBV4-1
CASTPSWGQTEAFF | TRBJ1-1 | TRBV6-1
CASSQGTGAFQETQYF | TRBJ2-5 | TRBV4-1
CSVVVVGTEAFF | TRBJ1-1 | TRBV29-1
CSADRGINSPLHF | TRBJ1-6 | TRBV20-1
CASSSRSRGPYEQYF | TRBJ2-7 | TRBV7-2
CASRTVGSTDTQYF | TRBJ2-3 | TRBV19
CASRSVNQPQHF | TRBJ1-5 | TRBV12-3/TRBV12-4
CASSKAYHTGELFF | TRBJ2-2 | TRBV21-1
CATSDSLGAATEAFF | TRBJ1-1 | TRBV24-1
CASSERNEQYF | TRBJ2-7 | TRBV2
CASSQSTGWEAFF | TRBJ1-1 | TRBV7-2
CASSSTGTGGSYGYTF | TRBJ1-2 | TRBV7-8
CAWSSVEGIYYGYTF | TRBJ1-2 | TRBV30
CASSDKRGPTGELFF | TRBJ2-2 | TRBV25-1
CASSRGGSNTGELFF | TRBJ2-2 | TRBV3-1
CASSNGGVSNQPQHF | TRBJ1-5 | TRBV25-1
CCARDPGQGNTGELFF | TRBJ2-2 | TRBV20-1
CASSLVVYDIGYTF | TRBJ1-2 | TRBV7-9
CSVEAGTSAYNEQFF | TRBJ2-1 | TRBV29-1
CASSNWGGWQETQYF | TRBJ2-5 | TRBV12-3/TRBV12-4
CACTWTSGTADTQYF | TRBJ2-3 | TRBV3-1
CASSLEGGRTDTQYF | TRBJ2-3 | TRBV5-1
CAISPGPPNEQFF | TRBJ2-1 | TRBV10-3
CASSLAGVDRGTQYF | TRBJ2-5 | TRBV12-3/TRBV12-4
CATSDSGVYEQFF | TRBJ2-1 | TRBV24-1
CASSRDYGTGELFF | TRBJ2-2 | TRBV11-2
CASRDTGIGRFFSNNEQFF | TRBJ2-1 | TRBV11-1